Detailed here is one T cell receptor beta chain. Its antigen is unknown. The record has no base qualities; no much larger clone is one base away. This specimen comes from a study of post-analysis software for immune sequencing data (dated by TCRdb to 2015 to 2017). Describing the broader study: Disease courses on record covered relapsing-remitting, secondary progressive and progressive-relapsing multiple sclerosis, though some patients had no subtype annotation. The patient repertoires were compared against fewer than twelve previously published healthy control repertoires obtained from donors aged roughly 6 to 28 years. A subset of samples was prepared in parallel using single-end sample barcoding, then pooled and co-amplified after Illumina adapter ligation. Overall study outcomes, separate from this receptor: The multiple sclerosis patient group was slightly younger than the control group. Direct clustering with F measure revealed strong co-clustering of samples prepared in the same batch, which led to a batch-effect correction. Normalized Chao1 diversity was significantly lower in multiple sclerosis patients than controls, suggesting substantial peripheral T-cell clonal expansion. Roughly 5 TRBV segments, including TRBV5-6, TRBV5-1 and TRBV20-1, were significantly more frequent in patients than controls.

To demonstrate the VDJtools post-analysis software, the study profiled TCR beta repertoires from the peripheral blood of about 13 young patients with multiple sclerosis. The patients with multiple sclerosis were children and adolescents between about 6 and 15 years of age. V is reduced by 3 bases and J by 3 bases, leaving a spacing of 14 bases between them. CDR1 is given as SGHRS and CDR2 as YFSETQ, both from the germline V gene. The CDR3 measures 15 amino acids from cysteine to phenylalanine. The only DNA kept is the CDR3, 45 bases in frame from the first base. Library construction relied on PCR. Sequenced using an Illumina HiSeq 2500. To reduce PCR and sequencing biases, unique molecular identifiers were built into the TCR beta cDNA libraries. Approximately 500,000 cDNA molecules were obtained for every 1 to 10 million input T cells, so each molecule roughly corresponded to one T cell. Patient libraries were prepared and sequenced with the same protocol used for the earlier healthy control dataset. Within a given batch, samples were prepared together, multiplexed and sequenced on the same HiSeq lane. As for the original processing: MIGEC was used to process the raw barcoded reads, and molecular identifier groups with only a single read were discarded before consensus assembly and CDR3 extraction. Clonotype tables were post-analysed with VDJtools, and diversity was normalized by down-sampling all datasets to the smallest sample size. To correct batch-related cross-sample contamination, repertoire overlap clustering matched CDR3 amino acid sequences but not nucleotide sequences. TCRdb reanalyzed the raw reads on its own, using fastp at Q25 for trimming and MiXCR for clone calling, and kept in-frame beta chains. One record per CDR3 amino acid sequence lists the most common genes and DNA. The V and J calls, along with clone size, are taken from TCRdb and not from the paper's own processing. The sample has roughly 570,000 distinct CDR3 sequences on record, under 40% of them singletons. The ten largest clonotypes hold 5% to 6% of the sample.

The chain employs TRBV5-1 and TRBJ2-3, with the D gene not confidently named. Sequenced input: blood. This receptor was taken from a girl between 2 and 17 years old with multiple sclerosis. The CDR3 is CASSSRSWPTDTQYF. The DNA sequence is given as TGCGCCAGCAGCTCTCGAAGTTGGCCGACAGATACGCAGTATTTT.